This TCR beta chain derives from a study of cytomegalovirus exposure and HLA in healthy donors. Study information: Later analysis reported that the roughly 120 validation repertoires shared the platform of the roughly 710 first-cohort repertoires. Study observations and caveats: A list of approximately 160 TCR beta chains associated with cytomegalovirus was given. Many donors carried some public TCRs, although rarity characterized most TCR sequences. Cytomegalovirus status was reportedly diagnosed by the classifier with high sensitivity and specificity.

Here immunoSEQ multiplex PCR was the method, and the copy in TCRdb shows in-frame clones only, minus some. The sample holds fewer than 400,000 clones; approximately 86% are singletons and the top ten take around 0.88%. The CDR3 totals 14 residues. The J segment lost 4 bases and the V segment lost 8 bases, leaving 10 bases of the junction unmatched. Per germline, CDR1 MNHEY and CDR2 SMNVEV (reference sequence). About this clone itself: The antigen remains unidentified.

This receptor was identified in a man aged 25 to 40 in good health and CMV-seronegative. The V and J genes are TRBV27 and TRBJ1-1; 7 nucleotides agree with TRBD1. The sample consisted of PBMCs. Here the CDR3 DNA reads TGTGCCAGCTCTCCCACAGGGGCGGGCACTGAAGCTTTCTTT. Translated, it gives CASSPTGAGTEAFF.